This entry features one T cell receptor (beta chain) sequence. This clone was seen a single time. Its antigen specificity is not known. Base quality data are lacking; no much larger clone is found one base away. Libraries were constructed by the immunoSEQ multiplex PCR assay. In the authors' own workflow: A statistical classification framework was built to diagnose cytomegalovirus status from the catalog of TCR beta chain sequences. TCRdb stores this immuneACCESS table with in-frame sequences only. Part of the clones is absent; in the studies checked, under half of the shortfall reflects unresolved V genes, and no reason is known for the rest. That table furnishes V, J and clone size, whereas the DNA furnished D and trimming. The sample table holds 150,000 to 200,000 clones, of which approximately 86% were seen once. 2% to 2.5% of the sample is held by the ten biggest clonotypes. V is trimmed back by 5 bases and J by 11 bases, and the junction contains 14 bases that no gene match accounts for. The germline V gene supplies CDR1 MDHEN and CDR2 SYDVKM. Measured from the cysteine to the phenylalanine, the CDR3 is 14 residues long. Only CDR3 DNA is held: 42 bases, read in frame from base 1.

The data were obtained in a study of cytomegalovirus exposure and HLA in healthy donors (dated by TCRdb to about 2017). Study-level background: According to a later analysis, the roughly 120 validation repertoires were produced on the same platform as the 666 repertoires of the first cohort. The study was designed to test whether signatures of past pathogen exposure could be identified by cataloging public T cell receptors. Along with the approximately 600-subject first cohort, a separate validation cohort of over 90 different subjects was used. The study combined high-throughput TCR immunosequencing, statistical association of individual TCRs with disease status, and machine learning to predict cytomegalovirus infection status.

Separate from the approximately 700-subject first cohort, the validation cohort of 120 subjects was the group to which the donors belonged. What the work shows at the level of the full study, not this receptor alone: Most TCR sequences were observed very rarely across donors, whereas some public TCRs were present in many individuals. The classifier was reported to diagnose cytomegalovirus status with high specificity and sensitivity in both the original and validation cohorts. The study listed 164 TCR beta chains as associated with cytomegalovirus. According to the authors, the approach could potentially be generalized to other disease states and immunological phenotypes. A few of the identified cytomegalovirus-associated TCR beta chains were confirmed in vitro to be specific for cytomegalovirus antigens. Subsequent analysis determined that TCRs grouped into clusters in the first cohort also showed a tendency toward co-occurrence across the approximately 120 validation repertoires, and 85% to 95% of cluster scores exceeded 0. All 130 or so repertoires were used to score co-occurrence in the validation cohort in a later analysis, because that analysis had no HLA typing for the cohort.

The TCR comes from a woman aged 18-29 years in good health and CMV-seronegative. The chain employs TRBV28 and TRBJ1-1, with 7 bases matching TRBD1. The sequencing input was PBMCs. The CDR3: CASSKGQFGSGAFF. At the DNA level, the sequence is TGTGCCAGCAGTAAGGGACAGTTCGGATCCGGGGCTTTCTTT.